This T cell receptor beta chain is drawn from a study of monozygotic twins with inflammatory bowel disease. Per germline, CDR1 SGHRS and CDR2 YFSETQ. The CDR3 consists of 15 residues. TCRdb reanalyzed the 5' RACE reads, giving one entry per CDR3 protein sequence and no DNA. The table counts 120,000 to 150,000 distinct CDR3 sequences; 2% to 3% lies in the top ten. The clonotype comes from a human donor with ulcerative colitis or Crohn's disease, or a healthy co-twin of an affected twin (not recorded which). The chain joins TRBV5-1 to TRBJ1-6. Sequences were obtained from blood. The CDR3 loop is CASSDGGTSSRPLHF.